The clone carrying this TCR beta chain has at least ten counts. The V and J ends lost 5 bases and 2 bases, in that order; junction bases with no gene match: 5. Germline V CDR1 and CDR2: LNHDA, SQIVND (reference sequence). CDR3 size: 14 residues. The data were taken from a study of glioma-infiltrating T cells. Using RNA template, CDR3s of TCR alpha and beta were amplified with iRepertoire arm-PCR. From the multiplex PCR reads, TCRdb called clonotypes with MiXCR, one entry per CDR3 protein. This sample has over 100,000 distinct CDR3 sequences, with 25% to 30% found just once. The chain couples TRBV19 to TRBJ1-2; 7 positions agree with TRBD1. The specimen was glioma tissue, nonneoplastic brain tissue, or PBMCs (not recorded which). This sequence originates from a human donor with low-grade glioma or glioblastoma, undergoing nonglioma brain surgery, or in good health (not recorded which). The CDR3 region has the DNA TGTGCCAGTAGTTGGGGACAGTCGAACTATGGCTACACCTTC. Residues: CASSWGQSNYGYTF.